This T cell receptor (beta chain) was sequenced for a study of human T cells and chemical hapten exposure. Study-level findings and limits: Counts of TCRs above 1 in 1000 frequency stayed unchanged with DPC sensitization. The study found that PT1 expanded TCR counts correlated positively with patch test score.

The CDR3 has 14 amino acids. Germline V gene lookup returns CDR1 MNHEY and CDR2 SMNVEV (reference sequence). Trimming cost V 6 bases and J 1 base, with 12 bases left between them. Specified time point: patch test 2, 6 weeks after DPC sensitization. Treatment: therapeutic diphenylcyclopropenone sensitization with weekly scalp DPC. The study extracted total RNA from unfractionated whole blood. On this clonotype: Its antigen is currently unknown.

TCRdb passed the RACE reads through MiXCR, listing each CDR3 protein once. The sample holds 80,000 to 95,000 distinct CDR3 sequences, around 10% seen once. The sequencing here drew on whole blood, taken in connection with sensitization to the hapten diphenylcyclopropenone (DPC). This receptor was taken from a man between 18 and 29 years old with alopecia areata. Some clones in this sample may be carry-over from other donors' samples. The chain joins TRBV27 to TRBJ1-1; no clear D gene. The CDR3 spells CASSQRRQNTEAFF. For the CDR3, the DNA is TGTGCCAGCAGCCAACGGCGACAGAACACTGAAGCTTTCTTT.